This TCR beta chain was sequenced for a study of cytomegalovirus exposure and HLA in healthy donors (dated by TCRdb to 2016 to 2017). About the full investigation: According to a later analysis, one platform produced both the 110 or so validation repertoires and the 670 or so repertoires of the first cohort. A separate validation cohort of over a hundred different subjects was used in addition to the approximately 610-subject first cohort. The study was designed to test whether signatures of past pathogen exposure could be identified by cataloging public T cell receptors. High-throughput TCR immunosequencing, statistical association of individual TCRs with disease status, and machine learning were combined to predict cytomegalovirus infection status.

The donors belonged to the validation cohort of under 150 subjects, which was separate from the approximately 660-subject first cohort. What the research found in general, with its limitations: In vitro tests confirmed that three of the cytomegalovirus-associated TCR beta chains recognize cytomegalovirus antigens. A later analysis had no HLA typing for the validation cohort, so co-occurrence there was scored across all 110 or so repertoires. The authors suggested that the approach could potentially be extended to other disease states and immunological phenotypes. In both the original and validation cohorts, the classifier was reported to diagnose cytomegalovirus status with high specificity and sensitivity. Across donors, most TCR sequences were observed very rarely, whereas some public TCRs were present in many individuals. The study listed 164 TCR beta chains as associated with cytomegalovirus. In a later analysis, TCRs clustered in the first cohort were found to also tend to co-occur in the 110 or so validation repertoires, with 85% to 95% of cluster scores above 0.

V is pruned by 5 bases and J by 9 bases, leaving 7 bases of the junction without a gene match. As encoded in the germline V gene (reference sequence), CDR1 is SEHNR while CDR2 is FQNEAQ. From the cysteine up to the phenylalanine, the CDR3 has a length of 15 residues. Of the read, only the CDR3 DNA is kept; its 45 bases are in frame from base 1. The library was prepared using the immunoSEQ multiplex PCR assay. Processing in the source paper ran as follows. A statistical classification framework was built to diagnose cytomegalovirus status from the catalog of TCR beta chain sequences. As stored in TCRdb, this immuneACCESS dataset retains in-frame rearrangements with V and J assigned. A fraction of the clones does not appear; measured against another copy, unresolved V genes explain less than half of the discrepancy, and the remainder lacks a known reason. For V, J and clone size, that table is used; D and trimming come from the DNA. A total of roughly 71,000 clones appear in this sample, around 94% of them only once. The ten largest clones add up to about 0.6% of the sample.

Comment on this clone: What antigen it recognizes has not been identified. It has no much larger one-base neighbor in the sample; base qualities were not kept.

The sample taken for sequencing was PBMCs. This chain joins TRBV7-9 to TRBJ1-6, with 10 central nucleotides matching TRBD1. The receptor was derived from a woman between 18 and 30 years old in good health and CMV-seronegative. The CDR3 protein is CASSEGQGRVSPLHF. The DNA sequence reads TGTGCCAGCAGCGAGGGACAGGGGAGAGTTTCACCCCTCCACTTT. The full variable domain, completed from the reference TRBV7-9 and TRBJ1-6 proteins outside the CDR3, reads DTGVSQNPRHKITKRGQNVTFRCDPISEHNRLYWYRQTLGQGPEFLTYFQNEAQLEKSRLLSDRFSAERPKGSFSTLEIQRTEQGDSAMYLCASSEGQGRVSPLHFGNGTRLTVT.